A single sample is the source of the 27 T cell receptor beta chains below, sequenced in a study of blood T cell repertoires in COVID-19. Repertoires were generated with immunoSEQ multiplex PCR, while TCRdb's copy carries only in-frame clones and drops some. The table has about 300,000 clones, 85% seen once. Sequencing used PBMCs or T cells enriched from blood (not recorded which). These receptors were collected from a woman between 25 and 40 years old who had been exposed to COVID-19.

The sample holds many counts of this clone. V usage is TRBV5-1 and J usage is TRBJ2-1, with a weak D call TRBD1 (6 bases). The CDR3 loop spans 16 amino acids. Trimming shortened V by 4 bases and J by 9 bases, and 23 bases separated the two germline ends. The germline gives CDR1 SGHRS, CDR2 YFSETQ. The DNA of the CDR3 is TGCGCCAGCAGCAACGAGGACAGTTGGCCATGGGGTGAGCAGTTCTTC. Translation gives CASSNEDSWPWGEQFF.

About this clone: The junction does not match germline at one end; this may be a read error. The same CDR3 can be traced to other DNA sequences in this sample. The chain has TRBV6-5 and TRBJ2-2; no clear D. CDR1 is MNHEY and CDR2 is SVGAGI in the germline V gene. This CDR3 has 11 amino acids. CDR3 in DNA: TGCGCCAGCAGTTCCGTCGGGGAGCTGTTTTTT. Amino acid sequence: CASSSVGELFF.

This chain uses TRBV4-1 with TRBJ2-5, with D possibly being TRBD2 (5 bases). This CDR3 has 14 residues. Germline loops: CDR1 MGHRA, CDR2 YSYEKL. V lost 5 bases, J lost 0 bases, and 10 bases lay in between. CDR3 amino acids: CASSYPDYQETQYF. The CDR3 DNA reads TGCGCCAGCAGCTACCCGGACTACCAAGAGACCCAGTACTTC.

CDR3 nucleotide sequence: TGTGCCACCAGCAGAGATGGGCCTACTAGCGGGAGGAGCACAGATACGCAGTATTTT. It is translated as CATSRDGPTSGRSTDTQYF. This chain connects TRBV15 to TRBJ2-3; TRBD2 agrees at 12 bases. Trimming took 0 bases from V and 0 from J; bases not matched to a gene: 7. Germline loops: CDR1 LNHNV, CDR2 YYDKDF (reference sequence). The length of the CDR3 is 19 residues.

This clone was recorded once. V gene TRBV6-5 combines with J gene TRBJ2-3, with 11 bases identical to TRBD2. The germline CDR1 and CDR2 sequences are MNHEY and SVGAGI. The CDR3 consists of 15 residues. The V and J ends lost 4 bases and 1 base, in that order; junction bases with no gene match: 1. The CDR3 DNA follows: TGTGCCAGCAGTTTACTAGCGGGAGGCACAGATACGCAGTATTTT. Protein: CASSLLAGGTDTQYF.

The chain combines TRBV5-1 with TRBJ1-2; D is uncertain. Germline-derived CDR1 and CDR2 are SGHRS and YFSETQ. Trimming took 0 bases from V and 10 from J, leaving 10 bases between them. The CDR3 loop spans 12 amino acids. Here the CDR3 reads CASSLESYLYTF. The CDR3 coding sequence is TGCGCCAGCAGCTTGGAAAGCTACCTCTACACCTTC.

This chain connects TRBV5-1 to TRBJ2-2, with D tentatively TRBD1 (5 bases). This CDR3 has 13 amino acids. CDR1 and CDR2 (germline): SGHRS, YFSETQ. The germline V and J ends were trimmed by 4 bases and 6 bases, with 10 bases remaining between them. CDR3 DNA sequence: TGCGCCAGCAGCGTCCTAGGGGCCGGGGAGCTGTTTTTT. This codes for CASSVLGAGELFF.

The chain is built from TRBV25-1 and TRBJ2-3, with 7 bases matching TRBD2. This CDR3 has 14 residues. Per the germline V gene, CDR1 is MGHDK and CDR2 is SYGVNS. V was pared by 4 bases and J by 1 base, with 2 bases of the junction left unmatched. The CDR3 bases are TGTGCCAGCAGTGTGGCGGGGGGCACAGATACGCAGTATTTT. It translates to CASSVAGGTDTQYF.

The CDR3 bases are TGTGCCAGCAGTTTTGGCAGATACTACGAGCAGTACTTC. It encodes CASSFGRYYEQYF. The V call is TRBV12-3 or TRBV12-4, the J call TRBJ2-7; D is unresolved. The CDR3 runs to 13 residues. Trimming took off 3 bases at V and 3 bases at J, with 9 bases between the two ends.

V gene TRBV5-5 combines with J gene TRBJ2-7, with a possible D match to TRBD2 (6 bases). Germline V gene lookup returns CDR1 SGHKS and CDR2 YYEKEE (reference sequence). The CDR3 is made up of 14 amino acids. Trimming cost V 7 bases and J 1 base, with 15 bases left between them. Here the CDR3 reads CASGREWGSYEQYF. The CDR3, as DNA: TGTGCCAGCGGCCGGGAGTGGGGATCCTACGAGCAGTACTTC.

This sequence joins TRBV18 and TRBJ2-7; 11 bases fit TRBD1. Germline V gene data show CDR1 as KGHSH and CDR2 as LQKENI. This CDR3 has 16 residues. After removal of 0 bases from V and 7 bases from J, the junction contained 8 bases not matched to a gene. The CDR3 nucleotides read TGTGCCAGCTCACCACCCTACGGACAGGGGGCTAGGGAGCAGTACTTC. This translates into CASSPPYGQGAREQYF.

The chain employs TRBV7-3 and TRBJ1-4; D is perhaps TRBD1 (5 bases). The CDR3 sequence is 14 residues long. The V gene's germline CDR1 is SGHTA and CDR2 FQGTGA. The V and J ends lost 5 bases and 3 bases respectively, with 10 bases between them. Here the CDR3 DNA reads TGTGCCAGCAGCGAGTCGGGGGCTAATGAAAAACTGTTTTTT. Translating gives CASSESGANEKLFF. Supplemented by reference TRBV7-3 and TRBJ1-4, the full variable domain reads GAGVSQTPSNKVTEKGKYVELRCDPISGHTALYWYRQSLGQGPEFLIYFQGTGAADDSGLPNDRFFAVRPEGSVSTLKIQRTERGDSAVYLCASSESGANEKLFFGSGTQLSVL.

The chain carries TRBV28 and TRBJ2-4; the D is unclear. The CDR3 extends over 13 amino acids. The germline V gene encodes CDR1 MDHEN and CDR2 SYDVKM. V was trimmed by 5 bases and J by 7 bases, leaving 12 bases between them. The DNA of the CDR3 is TGTGCCAGCAGTCCGCCCCAGACTAACATTCAGTACTTC. Protein product: CASSPPQTNIQYF.

The rearrangement joins TRBV18 to TRBJ1-2; a possible D gene is TRBD1 (5 bases). With 6 bases removed from V and 6 bases from J, the gap between germline ends came to 20 bases. Per the germline V gene, CDR1 is KGHSH and CDR2 is LQKENI. The CDR3 is 15 residues long. CDR3 region: CASSEGNLAENGYTF. The CDR3 nucleotides read TGTGCCAGCTCGGAGGGGAATCTCGCGGAAAATGGCTACACCTTC.

V gene TRBV5-1 combines with J gene TRBJ2-7; 9 bases agree with TRBD1. V lost 3 bases, J lost 1 base, and 5 bases stayed unmatched. Germline V lookup: CDR1 SGHRS, CDR2 YFSETQ. The CDR3 sequence is 15 residues long. CDR3 DNA: TGCGCCAGCAGCTCCGGGACAGGGACTTCCTACGAGCAGTACTTC. Amino acid sequence: CASSSGTGTSYEQYF.

CDR3 region: CASSHAMGQGGGYTF. CDR3 DNA sequence: TGCGCCAGCAGCCATGCTATGGGACAGGGGGGAGGCTACACCTTC. V usage is TRBV4-3 and J usage is TRBJ1-2; 11 positions match TRBD1. Germline V gene lookup returns CDR1 LGHNA and CDR2 YSLEER. CDR3 size: 15 residues. V lost 3 bases and J lost 8; bases outside the gene matches: 8.

The chain recombines TRBV7-8 with TRBJ2-7; 7 bases agree with TRBD1. The CDR3 spans 16 residues. Trimming removed 5 bases from V and 2 bases from J; junction bases left unmatched: 12. Germline values: CDR1 SGHVS, CDR2 FQNEAQ. CDR3 loop: CASSPHPGTDPYEQYF. CDR3 DNA sequence: TGTGCCAGCAGCCCCCATCCCGGGACAGACCCCTACGAGCAGTACTTC.

The rearrangement joins TRBV6-5 to TRBJ2-7; 13 nucleotides match TRBD2. The CDR3 spans 15 residues. V gave up 5 bases and J gave up 6 bases; unmatched junction bases: 7. CDR1 and CDR2 (germline): MNHEY, SVGAGI. The CDR3 reads CASSPRTSGSPEQYF. In DNA, the CDR3 is TGTGCCAGCAGTCCTCGGACTAGCGGGAGTCCCGAGCAGTACTTC.

This chain links TRBV6-5 with TRBJ2-7; D is uncertain. Germline CDR1 reads MNHEY; CDR2 reads SVGAGI. The CDR3 runs 13 residues. Deletions cut 7 bases from V and 3 bases from J, with 13 bases between. CDR3 nucleotide sequence: TGTGCCAGCACGCTAGAAAACCACTACGAGCAGTACTTC. Amino acids: CASTLENHYEQYF.

V usage is TRBV5-1 and J usage is TRBJ1-3; the D is unclear. Germline CDR1 SGHRS, CDR2 YFSETQ. This CDR3 is 13 amino acids long. V was shortened by 0 bases and J by 8 bases, with 9 bases between the two germline ends. DNA for the CDR3: TGCGCCAGCAGCTTGGACTTGATGGACACCATATATTTT. It translates to CASSLDLMDTIYF.

The chain employs TRBV24-1 and TRBJ1-2; D is possibly TRBD1 (6 bases). CDR1 and CDR2 (germline): KGHDR, SFDVKD. The germline V and J ends were trimmed by 4 bases and 0 bases, with 14 bases remaining between them. The CDR3 spans 16 residues. The CDR3 sequence is CATSDPRGPANYGYTF. As DNA, the CDR3 is TGTGCCACCAGTGACCCCAGGGGCCCGGCTAACTATGGCTACACCTTC.

The V and J genes are TRBV24-1 and TRBJ1-5, with 9 nucleotides matching TRBD1. The CDR3 contains 15 residues. V was clipped by 10 bases and J by 1 base; unmatched bases: 7. Germline CDR1 is KGHDR and CDR2 is SFDVKD. The CDR3 coding sequence is TGTGCCACAGCAACAGGGGGCTCGAGCAATCAGCCCCAGCATTTT. Amino acids: CATATGGSSNQPQHF.

The CDR3 is CASSLGGGQNTEAFF. Written as DNA, the CDR3 is TGTGCCAGCAGCTTGGGTGGCGGACAAAACACTGAAGCTTTCTTT. The rearrangement joins TRBV5-5 to TRBJ1-1; D perhaps matches TRBD1 (5 bases). CDR3 length equals 15 residues. Trimming left V 0 bases short and J 2 bases short, with 11 bases between. CDR1 and CDR2 (germline): SGHKS, YYEKEE (reference sequence).

V is TRBV12-3 or TRBV12-4 and J is TRBJ2-7; D perhaps matches TRBD1 (5 bases). Trimming took off 0 bases at V and 6 bases at J, with 9 bases between the two ends. The CDR3 length is 13 residues. The CDR3: CASSLARVGEQYF. CDR3 bases: TGTGCCAGCAGTTTAGCCAGGGTCGGCGAGCAGTACTTC.

The chain has TRBV9 and TRBJ1-2, with D possibly TRBD1 on 5 matching bases. CDR3 size: 14 residues. The V gene's germline CDR1 is SGDLS and CDR2 YYNGEE. V dropped 2 bases and J dropped 4 bases, with 12 bases sitting between them. The CDR3 reads CASSVDSSSYGYTF. Written as DNA, the CDR3 is TGTGCCAGCAGCGTTGACAGCTCGAGCTATGGCTACACCTTC.

The rearrangement joins TRBV27 to TRBJ1-2; tentatively, D is TRBD1 (5 bases). Germline V lookup: CDR1 MNHEY, CDR2 SMNVEV (reference sequence). Trimming left V 7 bases short and J 8 bases short, with 17 bases between. The length of the CDR3 is 13 residues. This CDR3 reads CASKPDGGAGYTF. CDR3 coding DNA: TGTGCCAGCAAACCCGACGGGGGTGCAGGCTACACCTTC.

This chain links TRBV7-9 with TRBJ1-2; TRBD1 is a possible D gene (5 bases). Germline CDR1 SEHNR, CDR2 FQNEAQ (reference sequence). The length of the CDR3 is 15 residues. The V and J ends lost 2 bases and 0 bases respectively, with 10 bases between them. CDR3 sequence reads: CASSLSAGSNYGYTF. CDR3 sequence (DNA): TGTGCCAGCAGCTTAAGCGCAGGGTCTAACTATGGCTACACCTTC.